This T cell receptor (beta chain) came from a study of T-cell reconstitution after alpha-beta-depleted transplantation in children (TCRdb year 2016). Background for the entire study: Using TCR repertoire profiling, the study followed T-cell immune reconstitution in a quantitative way in children after TCRalphabeta/CD19-depleted allogeneic hematopoietic cell transplantation.

This clonotype appeared a few times. There is no known antigen for this receptor. Per-base qualities were not stored, and no clone one base away is much larger. The library was made by PCR. TCRdb shows the sequencer as Illumina HiSeq 2500. TCR libraries were prepared with molecular barcoding, using unique molecular identifiers to normalize TCRbeta repertoire quantification. TCRdb reprocessed the public reads (quality trimming at Q25 with fastp, clone calling with MiXCR) and kept in-frame beta chains. Each entry is one CDR3 protein sequence, shown with its most common DNA and genes. This sample has just under 550,000 distinct CDR3 sequences in its table, and about 18% of those were observed once. Roughly 3.3% of the sample is held by the ten biggest clonotypes. The junction carries 12 bases between V and J, which are trimmed by 1 base and 6 bases respectively. From a lookup of the germline V gene (reference sequence), CDR1 and CDR2 are LGHDT and YNNKEL. The CDR3 has 14 amino acids, counting the end cysteine and phenylalanine. This entry keeps only the CDR3 DNA: 42 bases, framed from base 1.

The chain is assembled from TRBV3-1 and TRBJ1-2; there is no confident call for the D gene. The sequence derives from a human donor who donated a stem cell graft to a child with acute lymphoblastic leukemia. Sequences were derived from PBMCs from the stem cell graft donor, sampled from the stem cell graft. Here is the DNA: TGTGCCAGCAGCCAAGCAGGATTACTACATGGCTACACCTTC. It is translated as CASSQAGLLHGYTF.